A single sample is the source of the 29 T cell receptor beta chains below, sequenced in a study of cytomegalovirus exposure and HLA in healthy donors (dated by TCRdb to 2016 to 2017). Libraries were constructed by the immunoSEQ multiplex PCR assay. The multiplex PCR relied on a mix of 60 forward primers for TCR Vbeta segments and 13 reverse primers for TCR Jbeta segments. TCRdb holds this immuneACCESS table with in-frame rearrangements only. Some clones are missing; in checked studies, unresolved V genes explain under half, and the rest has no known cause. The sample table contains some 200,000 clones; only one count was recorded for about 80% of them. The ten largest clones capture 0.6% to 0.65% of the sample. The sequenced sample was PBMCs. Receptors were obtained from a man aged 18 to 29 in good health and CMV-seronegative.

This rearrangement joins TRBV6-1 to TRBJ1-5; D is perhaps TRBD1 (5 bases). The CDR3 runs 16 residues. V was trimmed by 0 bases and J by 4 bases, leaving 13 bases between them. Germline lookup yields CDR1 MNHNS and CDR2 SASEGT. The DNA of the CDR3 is TGTGCCAGCAGTGAAGCTGGGGCATACTATAATCAGCCCCAGCATTTT. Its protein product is CASSEAGAYYNQPQHF.

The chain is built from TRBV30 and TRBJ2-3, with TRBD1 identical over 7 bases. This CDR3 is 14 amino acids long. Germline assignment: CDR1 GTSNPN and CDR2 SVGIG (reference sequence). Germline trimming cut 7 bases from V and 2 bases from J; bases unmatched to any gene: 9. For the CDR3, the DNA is TGTGCCTTACAAAGACAGGGAACCACAGATACGCAGTATTTT. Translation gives CALQRQGTTDTQYF.

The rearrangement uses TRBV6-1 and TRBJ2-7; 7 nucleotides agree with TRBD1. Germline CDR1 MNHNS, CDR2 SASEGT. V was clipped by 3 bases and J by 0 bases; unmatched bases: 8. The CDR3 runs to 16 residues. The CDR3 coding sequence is TGTGCCAGCAGTGAGGCCACAGGGGCCATCTCCTACGAGCAGTACTTC. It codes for CASSEATGAISYEQYF.

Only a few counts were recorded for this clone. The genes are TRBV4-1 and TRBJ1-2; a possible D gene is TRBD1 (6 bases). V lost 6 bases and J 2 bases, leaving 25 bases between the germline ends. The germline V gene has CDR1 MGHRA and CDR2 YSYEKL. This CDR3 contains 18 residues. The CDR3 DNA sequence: TGCGCCAGCAGGTCAGTCCCCGCTGGGGGCGGATCCAACTATGGCTACACCTTC. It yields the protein CASRSVPAGGGSNYGYTF.

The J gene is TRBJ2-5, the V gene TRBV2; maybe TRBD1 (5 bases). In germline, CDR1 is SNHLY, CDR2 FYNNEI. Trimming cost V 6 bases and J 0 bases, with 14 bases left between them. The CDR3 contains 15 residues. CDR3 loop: CASSAGSWYQETQYF. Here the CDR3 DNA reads TGTGCCAGCAGCGCAGGGTCTTGGTACCAAGAGACCCAGTACTTC.

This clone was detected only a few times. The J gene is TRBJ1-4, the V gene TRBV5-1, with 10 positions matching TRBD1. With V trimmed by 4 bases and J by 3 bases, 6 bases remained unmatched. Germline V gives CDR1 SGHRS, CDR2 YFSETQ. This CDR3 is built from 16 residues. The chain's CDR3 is CASSRDRGLANEKLFF. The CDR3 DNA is TGCGCCAGCAGCCGAGACAGGGGGCTGGCTAATGAAAAACTGTTTTTT.

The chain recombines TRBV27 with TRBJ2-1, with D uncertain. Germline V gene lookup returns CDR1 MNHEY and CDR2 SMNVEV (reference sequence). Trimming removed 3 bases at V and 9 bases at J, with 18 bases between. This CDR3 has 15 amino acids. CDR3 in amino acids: CASSFSSPNFGEQFF. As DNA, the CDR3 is TGTGCCAGCAGTTTTTCATCCCCAAACTTCGGTGAGCAGTTCTTC.

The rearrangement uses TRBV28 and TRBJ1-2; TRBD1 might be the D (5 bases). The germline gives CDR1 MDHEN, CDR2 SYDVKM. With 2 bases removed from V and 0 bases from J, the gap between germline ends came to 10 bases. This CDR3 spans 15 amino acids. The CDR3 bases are TGTGCCAGCAGTTTAAGGGGCCTATCTAACTATGGCTACACCTTC. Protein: CASSLRGLSNYGYTF.

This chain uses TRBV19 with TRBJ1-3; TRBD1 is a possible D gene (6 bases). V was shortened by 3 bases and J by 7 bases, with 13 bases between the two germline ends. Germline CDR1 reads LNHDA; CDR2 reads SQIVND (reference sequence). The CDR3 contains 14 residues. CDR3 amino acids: CASSMAQGKNTIYF. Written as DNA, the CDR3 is TGTGCCAGTAGTATGGCGCAGGGGAAGAACACCATATATTTT.

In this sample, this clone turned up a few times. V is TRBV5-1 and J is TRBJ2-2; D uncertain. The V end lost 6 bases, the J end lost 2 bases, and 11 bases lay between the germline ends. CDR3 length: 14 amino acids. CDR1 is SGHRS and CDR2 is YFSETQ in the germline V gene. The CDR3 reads CASKLPGNTGELFF. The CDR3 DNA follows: TGCGCCAGCAAACTACCCGGAAACACCGGGGAGCTGTTTTTT.

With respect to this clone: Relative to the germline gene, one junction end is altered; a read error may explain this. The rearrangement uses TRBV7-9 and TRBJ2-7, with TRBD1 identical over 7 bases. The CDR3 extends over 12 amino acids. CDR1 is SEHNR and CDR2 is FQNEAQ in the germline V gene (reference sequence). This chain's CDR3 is CSSSFLPGQKYF. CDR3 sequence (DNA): TGTTCCAGCAGCTTCCTTCCGGGACAGAAGTACTTC.

The DNA for the CDR3 is TGCGCCAGCAGCCAAGAAGGAGGGGGCAAAGACGGGCAGTACTTC. Translated: CASSQEGGGKDGQYF. The rearrangement uses TRBV4-1 and TRBJ2-7; D is possibly TRBD1 (7 bases). Per germline, CDR1 MGHRA and CDR2 YSYEKL. Trimming removed 0 bases at V and 9 bases at J, with 18 bases between. The CDR3 length is 15 residues.

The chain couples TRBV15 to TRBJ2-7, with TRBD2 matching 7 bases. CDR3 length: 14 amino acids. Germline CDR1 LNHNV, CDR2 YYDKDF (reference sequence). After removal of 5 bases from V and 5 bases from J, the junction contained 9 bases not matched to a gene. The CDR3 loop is CATSAGTISDEQYF. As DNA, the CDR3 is TGTGCCACCAGCGCCGGGACTATCAGCGACGAGCAGTACTTC.

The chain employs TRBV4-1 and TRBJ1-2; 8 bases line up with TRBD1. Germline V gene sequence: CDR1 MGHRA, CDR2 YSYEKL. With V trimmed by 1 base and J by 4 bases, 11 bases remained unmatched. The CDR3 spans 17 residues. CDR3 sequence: CASSQGSRGLNRYGYTF. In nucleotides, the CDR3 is TGCGCCAGCAGCCAAGGTTCCAGGGGGCTAAACCGCTATGGCTACACCTTC.

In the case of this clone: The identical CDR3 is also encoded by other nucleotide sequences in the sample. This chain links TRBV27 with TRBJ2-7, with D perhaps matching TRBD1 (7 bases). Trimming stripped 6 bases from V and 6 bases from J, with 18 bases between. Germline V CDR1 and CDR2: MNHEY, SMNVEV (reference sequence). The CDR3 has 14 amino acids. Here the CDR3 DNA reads TGTGCCAGCAGCTTGCGACAGGGAGGCGGCGAGCAGTACTTC. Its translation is CASSLRQGGGEQYF.

DNA of the CDR3: TGCGCCAGCAGCTCCAGGACTGAGTACGAGCAGTACTTC. Its protein product is CASSSRTEYEQYF. The chain couples TRBV5-1 to TRBJ2-7, with D perhaps TRBD2 (5 bases). Germline V lookup: CDR1 SGHRS, CDR2 YFSETQ. Trimming removed 3 bases from V and 4 bases from J, with 11 bases in between. This CDR3 is built from 13 residues.

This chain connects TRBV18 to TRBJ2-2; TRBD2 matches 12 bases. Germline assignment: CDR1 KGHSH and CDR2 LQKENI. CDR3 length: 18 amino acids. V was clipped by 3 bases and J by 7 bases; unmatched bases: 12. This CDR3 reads CASSPNRLAGAQFGELFF. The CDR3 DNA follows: TGTGCCAGCTCACCCAATCGACTAGCGGGAGCGCAGTTCGGGGAGCTGTTTTTT.

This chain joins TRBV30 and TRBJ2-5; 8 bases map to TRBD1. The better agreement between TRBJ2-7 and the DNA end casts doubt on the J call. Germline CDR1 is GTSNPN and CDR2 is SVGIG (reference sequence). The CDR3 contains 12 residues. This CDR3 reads CAWGQGSYEQYF. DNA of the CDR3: TGTGCCTGGGGACAGGGTTCCTACGAGCAGTACTTC.

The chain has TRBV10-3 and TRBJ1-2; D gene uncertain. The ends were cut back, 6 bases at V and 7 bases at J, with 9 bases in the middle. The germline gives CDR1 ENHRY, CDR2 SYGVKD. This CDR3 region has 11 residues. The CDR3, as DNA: TGTGCCATCAGCCGAGAGTTTGGCTACACCTTC. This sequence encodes CAISREFGYTF.

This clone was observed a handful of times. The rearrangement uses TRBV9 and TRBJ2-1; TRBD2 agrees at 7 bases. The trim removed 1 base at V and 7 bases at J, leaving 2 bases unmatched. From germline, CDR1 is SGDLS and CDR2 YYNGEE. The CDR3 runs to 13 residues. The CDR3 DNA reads TGTGCCAGCAGCGTATGGGACTATAATGAGCAGTTCTTC. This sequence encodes CASSVWDYNEQFF.

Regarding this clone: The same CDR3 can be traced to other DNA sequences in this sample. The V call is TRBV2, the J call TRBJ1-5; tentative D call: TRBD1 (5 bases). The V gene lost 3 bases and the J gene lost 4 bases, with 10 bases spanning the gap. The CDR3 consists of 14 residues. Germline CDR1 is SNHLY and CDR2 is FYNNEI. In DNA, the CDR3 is TGTGCCAGCAGTGACAGGGTTGGGAATCAGCCCCAGCATTTT. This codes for CASSDRVGNQPQHF.

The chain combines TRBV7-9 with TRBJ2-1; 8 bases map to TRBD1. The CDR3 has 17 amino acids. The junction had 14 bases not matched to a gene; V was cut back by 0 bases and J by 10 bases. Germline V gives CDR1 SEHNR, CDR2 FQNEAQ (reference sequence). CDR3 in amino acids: CASSLAWGQVSGGEQFF. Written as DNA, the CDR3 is TGTGCCAGCAGCTTAGCCTGGGGACAGGTGTCCGGCGGGGAGCAGTTCTTC. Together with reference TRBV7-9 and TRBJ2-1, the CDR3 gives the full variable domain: DTGVSQNPRHKITKRGQNVTFRCDPISEHNRLYWYRQTLGQGPEFLTYFQNEAQLEKSRLLSDRFSAERPKGSFSTLEIQRTEQGDSAMYLCASSLAWGQVSGGEQFFGPGTRLTVL.

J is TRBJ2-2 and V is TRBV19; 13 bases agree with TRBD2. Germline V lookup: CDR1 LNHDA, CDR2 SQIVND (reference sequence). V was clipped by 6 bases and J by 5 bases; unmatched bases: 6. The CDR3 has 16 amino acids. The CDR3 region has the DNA TGTGCCAGTAGCCTGGGACTAGCGGGAAGTACCGGGGAGCTGTTTTTT. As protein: CASSLGLAGSTGELFF.

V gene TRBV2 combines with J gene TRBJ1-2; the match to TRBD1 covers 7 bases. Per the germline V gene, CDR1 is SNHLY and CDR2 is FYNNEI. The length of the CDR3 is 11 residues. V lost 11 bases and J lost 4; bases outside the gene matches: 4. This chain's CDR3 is CAPRGAYGYTF. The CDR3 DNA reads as TGTGCCCCCAGGGGGGCCTATGGCTACACCTTC.

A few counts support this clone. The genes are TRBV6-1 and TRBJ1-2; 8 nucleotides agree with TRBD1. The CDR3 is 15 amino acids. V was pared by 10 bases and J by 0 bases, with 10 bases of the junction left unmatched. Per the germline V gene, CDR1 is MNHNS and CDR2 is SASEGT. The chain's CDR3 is CATQPGQAPNYGYTF. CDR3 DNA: TGTGCCACGCAGCCGGGACAGGCGCCTAACTATGGCTACACCTTC.

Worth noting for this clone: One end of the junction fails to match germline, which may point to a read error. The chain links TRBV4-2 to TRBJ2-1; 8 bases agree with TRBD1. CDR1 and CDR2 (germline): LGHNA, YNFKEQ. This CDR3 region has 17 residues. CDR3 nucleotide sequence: TGTGCCAGAAGCCAGAGATCGTCGGGACAGGCCTACAATGAGCAGTTCTTC. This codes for CARSQRSSGQAYNEQFF.

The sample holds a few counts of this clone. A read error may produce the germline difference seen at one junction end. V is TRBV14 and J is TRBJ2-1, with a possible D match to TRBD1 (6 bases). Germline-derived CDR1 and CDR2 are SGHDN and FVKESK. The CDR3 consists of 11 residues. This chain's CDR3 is CASSLTGTLIF. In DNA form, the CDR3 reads TGTGCCAGCAGCCTTACAGGGACCCTGATCTTC.

The CDR3 here is CASRYEGVGNTEAFF. The CDR3, as DNA: TGTGCCAGCAGATACGAAGGGGTGGGGAACACTGAAGCTTTCTTT. This chain uses TRBV27 with TRBJ1-1, with TRBD1 as a possible D gene (5 bases). Germline CDR1 MNHEY, CDR2 SMNVEV (reference sequence). The CDR3 is 15 residues long. V dropped 6 bases and J dropped 1 base, with 15 bases sitting between them.

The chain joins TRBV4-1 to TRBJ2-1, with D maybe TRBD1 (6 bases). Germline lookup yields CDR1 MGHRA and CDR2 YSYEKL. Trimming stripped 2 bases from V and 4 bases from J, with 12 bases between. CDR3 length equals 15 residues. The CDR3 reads CASSQTGTPYNEQFF. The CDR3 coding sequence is TGCGCCAGCAGCCAAACCGGGACACCTTACAATGAGCAGTTCTTC.